This TCR beta chain was documented in a study of T-cell reconstitution after alpha-beta-depleted transplantation in children. General study results and limits: Several hundred expanded graft clones reportedly were the source of alpha-beta T cells about two months after transplant. Surviving recipient T cells and intrathymic progenitors accounted for some patients' high TCRbeta diversity at day 60.

In regard to this clonotype: The antigen is undetermined.

After removal of 4 bases from V and 0 bases from J, the junction contained 10 bases not matched to a gene. Germline assignment: CDR1 SGHTS and CDR2 YDEGEE. The CDR3 loop spans 17 amino acids. TCRbeta library construction was performed incorporating unique molecular identifiers. TCRdb reprocessed the PCR reads with MiXCR, giving one entry per CDR3 protein. The data hold about 340,000 distinct CDR3 sequences, with around 15% observed a single time. The chain links TRBV5-8 to TRBJ1-5; TRBD1 aligns across 7 bases. This specimen was PBMCs, mostly from graft donor cells, taken 360 days after TCRalphabeta/CD19-depleted stem cell transplant. The TCR comes from a male patient aged 2-9 years who had a stem cell transplant for acute lymphoblastic leukemia, so the T cells may come from the graft donor. CDR3 sequence: CASSITGQAYSNQPQHF. CDR3 bases: TGTGCCAGCAGCATTACTGGACAGGCCTATAGCAATCAGCCCCAGCATTTT. The whole variable domain, remainder taken from reference TRBV5-8 and TRBJ1-5, is EAGVTQSPTHLIKTRGQQATLRCSPISGHTSVYWYQQALGLGLQFLLWYDEGEERNRGNFPPRFSGRQFPNYSSELNVNALELEDSALYLCASSITGQAYSNQPQHFGDGTRLSIL.